Listed below are T cell receptor beta chains from one sample, sequenced in a study of T cell responses to AZD1222 COVID-19 vaccine. Produced via immunoSEQ multiplex PCR; TCRdb's table is partial and in-frame only. This sample has roughly 130,000 clones, with over 75% found just once. The sample in question was peripheral blood, obtained on day 0 of MenACWY control vaccination. These receptors all come from an adult in good health. CDR3s include the opening cysteine and the closing phenylalanine or tryptophan. Fields, in order: J gene, D gene, clone size, V gene, CDR3 protein, CDR3 DNA. A D gene is named only where the DNA matches it firmly. Clone sizes are given selectively: once, few, many, or a class where the clone is expanded.

TRBJ2-7	TRBD1	.	TRBV10-2	CASAPRQGAYEQYF	TGCGCCAGTGCCCCCCGACAGGGGGCATACGAGCAGTACTTC
TRBJ2-7	.	once	TRBV2	CASSDSLLEQYF	TGTGCCAGCAGTGATTCCCTCCTCGAGCAGTACTTC
TRBJ1-1	.	.	TRBV7-9	CASSFSRVGGEAFF	TGTGCCAGCAGCTTCTCTAGAGTTGGGGGTGAAGCTTTCTTT
TRBJ2-5	.	once	TRBV9	CASSVVGETQYF	TGTGCCAGCAGCGTAGTGGGGGAGACCCAGTACTTC
TRBJ1-4	.	.	TRBV15	CATSTGTSGEKLFF	TGTGCCACCAGCACCGGGACCTCGGGGGAAAAACTGTTTTTT
TRBJ1-2	.	.	TRBV5-5	CASSFIDNTFGYTF	TGTGCCAGCAGCTTCATTGATAACACCTTTGGCTACACCTTC
TRBJ1-6	.	.	TRBV24-1	CATSAGGPNSPLHF	TGTGCCACCAGTGCCGGGGGACCTAATTCACCCCTCCACTTT
TRBJ2-3	TRBD2	.	TRBV19	CAARAGVPPGTQYF	TGTGCCGCCCGGGCGGGAGTGCCCCCGGGTACGCAGTATTTT
TRBJ2-1	.	.	TRBV12-3/TRBV12-4	CASSFINEQFF	TGTGCCAGCAGTTTTATAAATGAGCAGTTCTTC
TRBJ2-7	TRBD2	.	TRBV5-1	CASSSPPGLAGVNSYEQYF	TGCGCCAGCAGCTCCCCCCCGGGACTAGCGGGTGTGAACTCCTACGAGCAGTACTTC
TRBJ1-5	.	.	TRBV12-3/TRBV12-4	CASRSVVSQPQHF	TGTGCCAGCAGGAGCGTAGTCTCACAGCCCCAGCATTTT
TRBJ2-5	.	.	TRBV7-2	CASSRTGETQYF	TGTGCCAGCAGCCGGACTGGGGAGACCCAGTACTTC
TRBJ2-3	TRBD1	.	TRBV7-6	CASSLEGQGAADTQYF	TGTGCCAGCAGCTTAGAAGGACAGGGGGCGGCAGATACGCAGTATTTT
TRBJ2-1	.	.	TRBV28	CASSPGFTRSEQFF	TGTGCCAGCAGTCCGGGATTTACTCGAAGTGAGCAGTTCTTC
TRBJ1-5	.	.	TRBV10-1	CASSAGVGQPQHF	TGCGCCAGCAGTGCGGGGGTAGGTCAGCCCCAGCATTTT
TRBJ2-3	.	.	TRBV6-5	CASSYSWAGGSTQYF	TGTGCCAGCAGTTACTCTTGGGCAGGGGGGAGTACGCAGTATTTT
TRBJ2-2	TRBD2	.	TRBV11-2	CASSLGRGRSYTGELFF	TGTGCCAGCAGCTTAGGTCGCGGGAGGAGTTACACCGGGGAGCTGTTTTTT
TRBJ1-4	.	.	TRBV18	CASSKGSRNEKLFF	TGTGCCAGCTCTAAAGGATCACGAAATGAAAAACTGTTTTTT
TRBJ1-5	TRBD1	.	TRBV19	CASRTNGQGKQPQHF	TGTGCCAGTAGGACGAATGGACAGGGGAAACAGCCCCAGCATTTT
TRBJ1-2	.	.	TRBV28	CASSFASTGYGYTF	TGTGCCAGCAGTTTTGCCTCGACGGGCTATGGCTACACCTTC
TRBJ1-2	.	.	TRBV7-9	CASSLQGGYGYTF	TGTGCCAGCAGCTTACAGGGAGGCTATGGCTACACCTTC
TRBJ2-7	.	.	TRBV24-1	CATSEGPSEQYF	TGTGCCACCAGTGAGGGACCAAGCGAGCAGTACTTC
TRBJ2-6	.	.	TRBV5-1	CASSLGHEGANVLTF	TGCGCCAGCAGCTTGGGCCATGAGGGGGCCAACGTCCTGACTTTC
TRBJ2-2	.	.	TRBV27	CASSLTNGNTGELFF	TGTGCCAGCAGTTTAACGAACGGAAACACCGGGGAGCTGTTTTTT
TRBJ2-7	.	.	TRBV28	CASISGTPGKYEQYF	TGTGCCAGCATTTCCGGGACTCCCGGCAAATACGAGCAGTACTTC
TRBJ2-1	.	.	TRBV27	CASSSQISYNEQFF	TGTGCCAGCAGTTCCCAGATCTCCTACAATGAGCAGTTCTTC
TRBJ2-5	.	.	TRBV7-9	CASSFEFQETQYF	TGTGCCAGCAGCTTCGAGTTCCAAGAGACCCAGTACTTC
TRBJ2-7	TRBD2	.	TRBV5-6	CASSLALSSGRAYEQYF	TGTGCCAGCAGCTTGGCCTTAAGTAGCGGGAGAGCCTACGAGCAGTACTTC
TRBJ2-3	.	.	TRBV5-6	CASSKAGVATDTQYF	TGTGCCAGCAGTAAAGCGGGCGTGGCAACAGATACGCAGTATTTT
TRBJ1-1	.	.	TRBV29-1	CSVEAGKSAEAFF	TGCAGCGTTGAGGCGGGCAAGTCTGCTGAAGCTTTCTTT
TRBJ1-4	.	few	TRBV4-1	CASSLDSSNEKLFF	TGCGCCAGCAGCCTTGACAGTTCTAATGAAAAACTGTTTTTT
TRBJ2-2	.	.	TRBV7-3	CASSLYGNTGELFF	TGTGCCAGCAGCCTGTATGGCAACACCGGGGAGCTGTTTTTT
TRBJ1-1	.	.	TRBV7-9	CASSITGHLNTEAFF	TGTGCCAGCAGCATTACGGGACATTTGAACACTGAAGCTTTCTTT
TRBJ2-7	.	.	TRBV3-1/TRBV3-2	CASSALAVYEQYF	TGTGCCAGCAGCGCCCTCGCCGTCTACGAGCAGTACTTC
TRBJ1-1	.	.	TRBV14	CASSQVRGAEAFF	TGTGCCAGCAGCCAAGTACGGGGTGCTGAAGCTTTCTTT
TRBJ1-3	.	.	TRBV4-2	CASSQKKTGNTIYF	TGTGCCAGCAGCCAAAAAAAGACTGGAAACACCATATATTTT
TRBJ2-5	TRBD1	.	TRBV11-2	CASSLYWTGEETQYF	TGTGCCAGCAGCTTATATTGGACAGGGGAAGAGACCCAGTACTTC
TRBJ2-2	TRBD2	.	TRBV29-1	CSVGTSGRATGELFF	TGCAGCGTTGGGACTAGCGGGAGAGCGACCGGGGAGCTGTTTTTT
TRBJ2-3	.	.	TRBV5-4	CASTSGGEIKTDTQYF	TGTGCCAGCACATCCGGCGGGGAGATCAAGACAGATACGCAGTATTTT
TRBJ1-1	.	.	TRBV5-1	CASSQGAGTEAFF	TGCGCCAGCAGTCAGGGAGCTGGCACTGAAGCTTTCTTT
TRBJ2-3	.	.	TRBV7-3	CASSPRGSTDTQYF	TGTGCCAGCAGCCCCCGGGGGTCTACAGATACGCAGTATTTT